The 9 T cell receptor beta chains listed next were all sequenced from one sample in a study of blood T cell repertoires in COVID-19. This table comes from immunoSEQ multiplex PCR, and its TCRdb copy is limited to in-frame clones, with some not included. The sample has some 51,000 clones, around 88% seen once. Sequencing was done on a sample of peripheral blood. All receptors come from a man in his fifties or sixties with acute or convalescent COVID-19.

The CDR3, as DNA: TGTGCCAGCAGCCCCCGACAGGGGGGGGGAACCGGGGAGCTGTTTTTT. It translates to CASSPRQGGGTGELFF. V and J are TRBV7-6 and TRBJ2-2, with 9 bases aligning to TRBD1. With V trimmed by 5 bases and J by 5 bases, 9 bases remained unmatched. The CDR3 extends over 16 amino acids. The germline CDR1 and CDR2 sequences are SGHVS and FNYEAQ.

The rearrangement links TRBV24-1 to TRBJ1-5; 7 bases fit TRBD1. The germline V gene encodes CDR1 KGHDR and CDR2 SFDVKD. CDR3 length equals 16 residues. J was trimmed by 4 bases and V by 3 bases; bases with no gene match: 8. This chain's CDR3 is CATSDRQQGPNQPQHF. The DNA for the CDR3 is TGTGCCACCAGTGATCGGCAACAGGGGCCGAATCAGCCCCAGCATTTT.

The rearrangement links TRBV5-1 to TRBJ1-4, with 8 nucleotides matching TRBD1. This CDR3 is 14 amino acids long. After removal of 4 bases from V and 5 bases from J, the junction contained 4 bases not matched to a gene. Germline assignment: CDR1 SGHRS and CDR2 YFSETQ. The CDR3 loop reads CASSQGQENEKLFF. As DNA, the CDR3 is TGCGCCAGCAGCCAGGGACAGGAGAATGAAAAACTGTTTTTT.

The rearrangement links TRBV25-1 to TRBJ2-3; no clear D. This CDR3 is built from 15 residues. The V and J ends lost 3 bases and 1 base respectively, with 11 bases between them. CDR1 MGHDK and CDR2 SYGVNS come from the germline V gene. CDR3 bases: TGTGCCAGCAGTGATGCGGCGTGGGGCACAGATACGCAGTATTTT. Its translation: CASSDAAWGTDTQYF.

The V gene is TRBV5-6, the J gene TRBJ2-1; D is unclear. The CDR3 spans 15 residues. In germline, CDR1 is SGHDT, CDR2 YYEEEE. The V gene lost 6 bases and the J gene lost 7 bases, with 20 bases spanning the gap. The chain's CDR3 is CASMLREVLRNEQFF. Written as DNA, the CDR3 is TGTGCCAGCATGCTCCGAGAAGTTTTAAGAAATGAGCAGTTCTTC.

The V call is TRBV27, the J call TRBJ2-7; D perhaps matches TRBD1 (7 bases). Germline CDR1 reads MNHEY; CDR2 reads SMNVEV (reference sequence). The CDR3 spans 14 residues. V gave up 2 bases and J gave up 5 bases, with 13 bases separating them. The CDR3 is CASSLKGRGDEQYF. DNA of the CDR3: TGTGCCAGCAGTTTAAAGGGCAGGGGGGACGAGCAGTACTTC.

The chain carries TRBV2 and TRBJ2-3; D unclear. The CDR3 has 13 amino acids. V shed 6 bases and J shed 1 base, with 8 bases lying between them. In germline, CDR1 is SNHLY, CDR2 FYNNEI. The CDR3 nucleotides are TGTGCCAGCAGCGTTTTTCGCACAGATACGCAGTATTTT. This sequence encodes CASSVFRTDTQYF.

V and J are TRBV13 and TRBJ2-2, with D maybe TRBD2 (5 bases). CDR1 is PRHDT and CDR2 is FYEKMQ in the germline V gene (reference sequence). The CDR3 has 17 residues. Trimming left V 6 bases short and J 4 bases short, with 21 bases between. CDR3 residues: CASSLWNGEWGTGELFF. As DNA, the CDR3 is TGTGCCAGCAGTCTATGGAACGGGGAGTGGGGCACCGGGGAGCTGTTTTTT. The whole variable domain, filled in from reference TRBV13 and TRBJ2-2, reads AAGVIQSPRHLIKEKRETATLKCYPIPRHDTVYWYQQGPGQDPQFLISFYEKMQSDKGSIPDRFSAQQFSDYHSELNMSSLELGDSALYFCASSLWNGEWGTGELFFGEGSRLTVL.

This chain connects TRBV7-9 to TRBJ1-1; maybe TRBD1 (5 bases). The CDR3 covers 14 residues. CDR1 SEHNR and CDR2 FQNEAQ come from the germline V gene (reference sequence). Trimming took 1 base from V and 4 from J, leaving 10 bases between them. The chain's CDR3 is CASSLGPQGTEAFF. CDR3 bases: TGTGCCAGCAGCTTAGGGCCTCAGGGCACTGAAGCTTTCTTT.